Presented here are 20 T cell receptor beta chains from one specimen sequenced in a study of cytotoxic CD8 clonotypes in ibrutinib-treated CLL. Sequencing used immunoSEQ multiplex PCR; TCRdb keeps in-frame clones, though not all of them. The profile shows more than 110,000 clones, around 93% of them singletons. The material was PBMCs, obtained after 12 months of ibrutinib treatment. These receptors all come from a human donor with chronic lymphocytic leukemia.

The rearrangement joins TRBV9 to TRBJ1-1; TRBD1 is a possible D gene (5 bases). Per germline, CDR1 SGDLS and CDR2 YYNGEE. The ends were cut back, 3 bases at V and 3 bases at J, with 12 bases in the middle. CDR3 length: 14 amino acids. The CDR3 loop is CASSEGRQYTEAFF. Written as DNA, the CDR3 is TGTGCCAGCAGCGAGGGTCGACAGTACACTGAAGCTTTCTTT.

The chain carries TRBV4-2 and TRBJ2-3; 8 bases match TRBD2. V was clipped by 0 bases and J by 0 bases; unmatched bases: 11. CDR3 length equals 19 residues. Germline CDR1 LGHNA, CDR2 YNFKEQ. The chain's CDR3 is CASSQEAGLVITSTDTQYF. Here the CDR3 DNA reads TGTGCCAGCAGCCAAGAGGCGGGACTAGTGATAACTAGCACAGATACGCAGTATTTT.

This clone was counted only a few times. DNA of the CDR3: TGTGCCAGTAGTATGGGGACTAGCGGGACCTTCTACGAGCAGTACTTC. Residues: CASSMGTSGTFYEQYF. The chain couples TRBV19 to TRBJ2-7; TRBD2 aligns across 13 bases. The CDR3 has 16 residues. V was clipped by 3 bases and J by 3 bases; unmatched bases: 5. Germline lookup yields CDR1 LNHDA and CDR2 SQIVND (reference sequence).

This chain uses TRBV6-6 with TRBJ1-2; no clear D gene. The CDR3 spans 12 residues. Germline assignment: CDR1 MNHNY and CDR2 SVGAGI (reference sequence). Trimming pared 9 bases from V and 2 bases from J, leaving 10 bases between. The CDR3 spells CASRSENYGYTF. CDR3 nucleotides: TGTGCCAGTCGGTCAGAAAACTATGGCTACACCTTC.

The chain is built from TRBV7-3 and TRBJ2-1; D not certain. The CDR3 covers 14 residues. Germline V gives CDR1 SGHTA, CDR2 FQGTGA. V gave up 2 bases and J gave up 5 bases, with 10 bases separating them. In DNA form, the CDR3 reads TGTGCCAGCAGCTTAGGCGGATTCGACAATGAGCAGTTCTTC. This translates into CASSLGGFDNEQFF.

The chain couples TRBV29-1 to TRBJ2-1, with D tentatively TRBD2 (5 bases). V was clipped by 4 bases and J by 6 bases, with 13 bases between them. Germline CDR1 and CDR2: SQVTM and ANQGSEA. The CDR3 contains 13 residues. The CDR3 loop is CSVGGGLSNEQFF. CDR3 in DNA: TGCAGCGTTGGTGGCGGGCTTAGCAATGAGCAGTTCTTC.

The rearrangement joins TRBV9 to TRBJ2-1; D is perhaps TRBD1 or TRBD2 (5 bases each). V lost 2 bases and J 10 bases, leaving 7 bases between the germline ends. This CDR3 region has 11 residues. Per the germline V gene, CDR1 is SGDLS and CDR2 is YYNGEE. This CDR3 reads CASSVGTEQFF. The CDR3 bases are TGTGCCAGCAGCGTCGGGACGGAGCAGTTCTTC.

The V call is TRBV9, the J call TRBJ2-7, with D maybe TRBD2 (6 bases). V was trimmed by 5 bases and J by 5 bases, leaving 14 bases between them. The CDR3 runs to 13 residues. The germline V gene encodes CDR1 SGDLS and CDR2 YYNGEE. The CDR3 spells CASSPGLGHEQYF. CDR3 coding DNA: TGTGCCAGCAGTCCGGGACTGGGACACGAGCAGTACTTC.

For the CDR3, the DNA is TGCGCCAGCACACCGGGACAGGGAAACTCTGGAAACACCATATATTTT. This codes for CASTPGQGNSGNTIYF. The chain combines TRBV23-1 with TRBJ1-3, with 9 bases identical to TRBD1. TRBV23-1 counts as an open reading frame of uncertain function. The CDR3 has 16 amino acids. V lost 7 bases, J lost 0 bases, and 7 bases stayed unmatched.

V and J are TRBV6-6 and TRBJ1-5; maybe TRBD1 (5 bases). Germline loops: CDR1 MNHNY, CDR2 SVGAGI (reference sequence). The CDR3 totals 14 residues. The V and J ends lost 0 bases and 6 bases respectively, with 9 bases between them. The CDR3 sequence: CASSYSKGVQPQHF. The CDR3 DNA is TGTGCCAGCAGTTACTCGAAAGGGGTTCAGCCCCAGCATTTT.

This clone showed up just a few times. This sequence joins TRBV19 and TRBJ2-7, with 9 positions matching TRBD1. CDR3 length: 16 residues. After removal of 6 bases from V and 3 bases from J, the junction contained 12 bases not matched to a gene. The germline CDR1 and CDR2 sequences are LNHDA and SQIVND (reference sequence). The CDR3 DNA reads as TGTGCCAGTAGGAGAAAGGGACAGGGAGGAAGCTACGAGCAGTACTTC. This encodes CASRRKGQGGSYEQYF.

The chain links TRBV15 to TRBJ2-7; TRBD1 might be the D (6 bases). CDR1 and CDR2 from the germline V gene are LNHNV and YYDKDF (reference sequence). V was cut by 8 bases and J by 3 bases, with 11 bases left in between. This CDR3 contains 12 residues. This chain's CDR3 is CATQGPFYEQYF. In nucleotides, the CDR3 is TGTGCCACCCAGGGGCCGTTCTACGAGCAGTACTTC.

The chain joins TRBV7-9 to TRBJ1-1, with 10 nucleotides matching TRBD1. The CDR3 totals 16 residues. Looked up from germline, CDR1 is SEHNR and CDR2 is FQNEAQ (reference sequence). Trimming took 4 bases from V and 7 from J; bases not matched to a gene: 12. The CDR3 is CASSSTSGTGDREAFF. CDR3 nucleotide sequence: TGTGCCAGCAGCTCAACCTCCGGGACAGGGGACCGTGAAGCTTTCTTT.

The V gene is TRBV4-2, the J gene TRBJ2-7; maybe TRBD2 (5 bases). Trimming left V 0 bases short and J 3 bases short, with 15 bases between. This CDR3 is 16 amino acids long. Germline CDR1 and CDR2: LGHNA and YNFKEQ. The CDR3 DNA is TGTGCCAGCAGCCAAGATATGGCGGAGGCACACTACGAGCAGTACTTC. Its translation is CASSQDMAEAHYEQYF.

The chain carries TRBV7-3 and TRBJ2-3; perhaps TRBD1 as D (6 bases). This CDR3 spans 15 amino acids. V was shortened by 2 bases and J by 5 bases, with 14 bases between the two germline ends. Germline V gene data show CDR1 as SGHTA and CDR2 as FQGTGA. Here the CDR3 DNA reads TGTGCCAGCAGCTTAGGTCAGGGGTTAGGAGATACGCAGTATTTT. Its protein is CASSLGQGLGDTQYF.

Details on this clone: The sample holds other DNA sequences that translate to the same CDR3. This rearrangement joins TRBV28 to TRBJ1-5; D remains unclear. V was trimmed by 6 bases and J by 4 bases, leaving 4 bases between them. This CDR3 contains 11 residues. Per germline, CDR1 MDHEN and CDR2 SYDVKM. CDR3 amino acids: CASSLNQPQHF. In DNA, the CDR3 is TGTGCCAGCAGCCTAAATCAGCCCCAGCATTTT.

The V and J genes are TRBV5-6 and TRBJ1-5; tentatively, D is TRBD1 (6 bases). Germline CDR1 reads SGHDT; CDR2 reads YYEEEE. The CDR3 is 13 residues long. Trimming pared 2 bases from V and 7 bases from J, leaving 10 bases between. The CDR3 DNA is TGTGCCAGCAGCTTACAGGGAGGCCAGCCCCAGCATTTT. It is translated as CASSLQGGQPQHF.

The rearrangement uses TRBV18 and TRBJ2-2; a possible D gene is TRBD1 (6 bases). This CDR3 has 14 residues. Germline-derived CDR1 and CDR2 are KGHSH and LQKENI. V lost 3 bases and J 4 bases, leaving 9 bases between the germline ends. The CDR3 here is CASSPVQGTGELFF. The DNA for the CDR3 is TGTGCCAGCTCACCGGTACAGGGCACCGGGGAGCTGTTTTTT.

J is TRBJ1-2 and V is TRBV5-1; D not resolved. V was clipped by 0 bases and J by 6 bases, with 12 bases between them. Germline lookup yields CDR1 SGHRS and CDR2 YFSETQ. The CDR3 sequence is 14 residues long. In DNA form, the CDR3 reads TGCGCCAGCAGCTTGGCGGAGTTGGCAAATGGCTACACCTTC. Translation gives CASSLAELANGYTF.

The gene calls are TRBV4-1 and TRBJ2-7; TRBD2 aligns across 11 bases. V was clipped by 0 bases and J by 6 bases; unmatched bases: 7. The CDR3 runs 16 residues. Germline V gene sequence: CDR1 MGHRA, CDR2 YSYEKL. CDR3 DNA sequence: TGCGCCAGCAGCCAAGAAGCTAGCGGGAGGCTACTCGAGCAGTACTTC. It is translated as CASSQEASGRLLEQYF.